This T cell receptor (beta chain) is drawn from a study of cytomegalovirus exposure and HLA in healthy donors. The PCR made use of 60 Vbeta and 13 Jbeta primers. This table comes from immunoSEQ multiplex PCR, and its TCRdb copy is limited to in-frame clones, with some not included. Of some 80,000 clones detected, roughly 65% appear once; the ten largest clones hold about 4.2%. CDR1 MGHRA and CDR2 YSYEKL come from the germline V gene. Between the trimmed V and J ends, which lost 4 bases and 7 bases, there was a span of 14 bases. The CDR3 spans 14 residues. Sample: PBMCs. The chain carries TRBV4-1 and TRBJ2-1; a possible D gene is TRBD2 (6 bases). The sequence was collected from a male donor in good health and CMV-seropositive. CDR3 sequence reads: CASSPRTTGNEQFF. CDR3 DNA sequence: TGCGCCAGCAGCCCCCGGACTACCGGGAATGAGCAGTTCTTC.